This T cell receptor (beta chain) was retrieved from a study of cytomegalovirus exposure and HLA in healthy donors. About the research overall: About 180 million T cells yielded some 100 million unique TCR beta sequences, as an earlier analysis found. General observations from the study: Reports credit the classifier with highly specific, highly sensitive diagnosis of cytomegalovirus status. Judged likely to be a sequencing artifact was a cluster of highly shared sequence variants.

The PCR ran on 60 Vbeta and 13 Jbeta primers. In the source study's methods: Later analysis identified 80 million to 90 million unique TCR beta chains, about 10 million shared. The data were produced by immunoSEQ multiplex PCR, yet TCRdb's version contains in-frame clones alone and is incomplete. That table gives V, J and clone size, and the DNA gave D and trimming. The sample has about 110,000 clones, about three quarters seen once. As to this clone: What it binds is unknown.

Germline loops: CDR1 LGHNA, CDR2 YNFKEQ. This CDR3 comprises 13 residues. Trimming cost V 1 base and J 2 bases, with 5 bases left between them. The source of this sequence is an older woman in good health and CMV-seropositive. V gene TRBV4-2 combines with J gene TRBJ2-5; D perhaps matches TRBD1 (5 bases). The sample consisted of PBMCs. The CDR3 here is CASSQGQQETQYF. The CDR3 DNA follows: TGTGCCAGCAGCCAAGGACAGCAAGAGACCCAGTACTTC.